The 14 T cell receptor beta chains in this list originate from one sample, sequenced in a study of blood T cells in healthy people across ages. For the second PCR, which ran for roughly 7 to 11 cycles, a sample-barcoded 5' primer and a J-beta primer mix were used. Each CDR3 protein gets one entry after TCRdb re-called the 5' RACE reads with MiXCR. The sample has approximately 1,000,000 distinct CDR3 sequences; around two fifths are singletons. The sample was blood. These TCRs come from a man between 18 and 35 years old in good health.

The table lists this clonotype with many counts. The chain recombines TRBV5-1 with TRBJ2-4; 8 bases are a match to TRBD2. Unmatched junction bases numbered 3, after V lost 0 bases and J lost 4 bases. The CDR3 has 15 residues. Per the germline V gene, CDR1 is SGHRS and CDR2 is YFSETQ. CDR3 sequence: CASSLESSGKNIQYF. The DNA of the CDR3 is TGCGCCAGCAGCTTGGAGTCTAGCGGGAAAAACATTCAGTACTTC.

V and J are TRBV7-9 and TRBJ2-5, with 9 nucleotides matching TRBD1. The CDR3 contains 14 residues. V was clipped by 8 bases and J by 11 bases; unmatched bases: 15. CDR1 and CDR2 from the germline V gene are SEHNR and FQNEAQ (reference sequence). The CDR3 protein is CASHTGTGNNEQYF. The CDR3 nucleotides read TGTGCCAGCCATACCGGGACAGGGAACAATGAGCAGTACTTC.

The V gene is TRBV6-6, the J gene TRBJ1-2; D gene unclear. The CDR3 loop spans 14 amino acids. CDR1 MNHNY and CDR2 SVGAGI come from the germline V gene (reference sequence). V lost 0 bases, J lost 3 bases, and 8 bases lay in between. The CDR3 loop is CASSYSQDYYGYTF. The CDR3 DNA reads TGTGCCAGCAGTTACTCCCAGGATTACTATGGCTACACCTTC.

The J gene is TRBJ1-6, the V gene TRBV12-3 or TRBV12-4; the D is unclear. Trimming shortened V by 5 bases and J by 7 bases, and 9 bases separated the two germline ends. The CDR3 has 13 residues. CDR3 residues: CASSRSGNSPLHF. In DNA form, the CDR3 reads TGTGCCAGCAGTCGCTCTGGAAATTCACCCCTCCACTTT.

The genes are TRBV20-1 and TRBJ2-3; weak D call: TRBD2 (5 bases). The CDR3 has 17 amino acids. The germline V and J ends were trimmed by 0 bases and 4 bases, with 20 bases remaining between them. Germline loops: CDR1 DFQATT, CDR2 SNEGSKA (reference sequence). The CDR3, as DNA: TGCAGTGCTAGAGAAAAGCGGTTTAGGGTAGGGTCAGATACGCAGTATTTT. It is translated as CSAREKRFRVGSDTQYF.

There are a few counts of this clonotype. The chain has TRBV6-5 and TRBJ2-7, with a possible D match to TRBD2 (6 bases). With 6 bases removed from V and 0 bases from J, the gap between germline ends came to 12 bases. CDR3 size: 14 residues. From germline, CDR1 is MNHEY and CDR2 SVGAGI. The CDR3 sequence is CASRSDGSSYEQYF. The CDR3 DNA is TGTGCCAGCAGAAGCGACGGGAGCTCCTACGAGCAGTACTTC.

The V gene is TRBV2, the J gene TRBJ1-2, with D unclear. This CDR3 has 15 residues. Germline V gene data show CDR1 as SNHLY and CDR2 as FYNNEI. V lost 0 bases, J lost 8 bases, and 16 bases lay in between. CDR3 nucleotides: TGTGCCAGCAGTGAAGCTGTTGGGAACCCACGGGGCTACACCTTC. It is translated as CASSEAVGNPRGYTF.

The rearrangement joins TRBV6-2 or TRBV6-3 to TRBJ2-3; TRBD2 matches at 10 bases. The CDR3 sequence is 14 residues long. V was clipped by 6 bases and J by 7 bases; unmatched bases: 7. The germline V gene has CDR1 MNHEY and CDR2 SVGEGT. CDR3 in amino acids: CASSRTSGPHTQYF. CDR3 coding DNA: TGTGCCAGCAGCCGGACTAGCGGACCCCATACGCAGTATTTT.

This clonotype showed up just a few times. The chain recombines TRBV5-6 with TRBJ1-2, with 7 positions matching TRBD1. Germline CDR1 reads SGHDT; CDR2 reads YYEEEE. J lost 4 bases, V lost 4 bases, and 7 bases had no gene match. This CDR3 is 14 amino acids long. CDR3 in DNA: TGTGCCAGCAGCGAATTCGACAGGGTCTATGGCTACACCTTC. It encodes CASSEFDRVYGYTF.

V gene TRBV28 combines with J gene TRBJ2-5; 10 bases are shared with TRBD2. TRBJ2-1 explains the end of the DNA better; the J call may be wrong. Per the germline V gene, CDR1 is MDHEN and CDR2 is SYDVKM. This CDR3 comprises 15 residues. This chain's CDR3 is CASRRLAGYQETQFF. The CDR3 nucleotides read TGTGCCAGCAGGAGACTAGCGGGTTATCAAGAGACCCAGTTCTTC.

This clonotype was counted a few times. The chain couples TRBV27 to TRBJ2-1; 10 positions agree with TRBD1. This CDR3 is built from 15 residues. The V segment lost 5 bases and the J segment 9 bases; nucleotides outside the gene matches: 10. Germline values: CDR1 MNHEY, CDR2 SMNVEV (reference sequence). The CDR3 nucleotides are TGTGCCAGCAGTCCTTGGACAGGGGGAACGGGTGAGCAGTTCTTC. Its protein is CASSPWTGGTGEQFF.

V usage is TRBV29-1 and J usage is TRBJ2-3; TRBD1 agrees at 7 bases. Per germline, CDR1 SQVTM and CDR2 ANQGSEA. The CDR3 runs to 16 residues. V lost 3 bases, J lost 3 bases, and 12 bases stayed unmatched. The CDR3 protein is CSVDLGTTGETDTQYF. The CDR3 DNA reads as TGCAGCGTTGACCTGGGGACCACAGGGGAAACAGATACGCAGTATTTT.

V gene TRBV12-3 or TRBV12-4 combines with J gene TRBJ1-1; the D is unclear. The CDR3 has 12 amino acids. Trimming shortened V by 8 bases and J by 4 bases, and 11 bases separated the two germline ends. The CDR3 bases are TGTGCCAGCGGTAGGGTGGGCACTGAAGCTTTCTTT. Amino acids: CASGRVGTEAFF.

V usage is TRBV7-2 and J usage is TRBJ1-5; D is ambiguous. CDR3 size: 14 residues. Germline CDR1 SGHTA, CDR2 FQGNSA. Trimming shortened V by 5 bases and J by 4 bases, and 12 bases separated the two germline ends. The CDR3 DNA is TGTGCCAGCAGCCCTCAACTGATTAATCAGCCCCAGCATTTT. This codes for CASSPQLINQPQHF. The full variable domain, in which reference TRBV7-2 and TRBJ1-5 provide the parts outside the CDR3, is GAGVSQSPSNKVTEKGKDVELRCDPISGHTALYWYRQSLGQGLEFLIYFQGNSAPDKSGLPSDRFSAERTGGSVSTLTIQRTQQEDSAVYLCASSPQLINQPQHFGDGTRLSIL.